This record covers a single T cell receptor (beta chain). Its specificity is unknown. Unique molecular identifiers tagged individual cDNA molecules. Each CDR3 protein gets one entry after TCRdb re-called the 5' RACE reads with MiXCR. The sample has 70,000 to 85,000 distinct CDR3 sequences; 12% are singletons. The CDR3 covers 17 residues. These data belong to a study of early T cells in non-severe SARS-CoV-2 infection. Across the study: Sequencing targeted bulk RNA from unsorted whole blood, leaving chains unpaired. Study-wide results and caveats: CD4 and private specificities were missed by VDJdb matching, which favored anti-spike CD8 responses.

Sequencing was performed on whole blood. The sequence was obtained from an adult who was a healthcare worker with PCR-confirmed SARS-CoV-2 infection or an uninfected control (not recorded which). The rearrangement uses TRBV21-1 and TRBJ2-1; the D call TRBD1 from the table was never checked on the DNA. TRBV21-1 is a known pseudogene. CDR3 sequence (DNA): TGTGCCAGCAGCAGGTGGGGTGGGAGACAGGGACCCCATGAGCAGTTCTTC. Amino acids: CASSRWGGRQGPHEQFF.